The sequence of this T cell receptor beta chain was determined in a study of blood T cell repertoires in COVID-19. Turning to the study itself: PBMCs, B-cell-depleted T cells, or T cells were the source of the cDNA or gDNA that made up the material.

Generated by immunoSEQ multiplex PCR, the TCRdb table keeps only in-frame clones and is missing some. The repertoire has under 80,000 clones, roughly 80% of them found once; the top ten carry 4.8%. This CDR3 is 17 amino acids long. Germline V lookup: CDR1 LGHNA, CDR2 YSLEER. V lost 0 bases to trimming and J lost 0 bases; unmatched junction nucleotides: 6. This sequence joins TRBV4-3 and TRBJ2-3, with 7 nucleotides matching TRBD2. The sequence was obtained from a woman older than 75 with active or convalescent COVID-19. Sequenced sample: peripheral blood. The CDR3 loop is CASSQDRGLPSTDTQYF. The CDR3 DNA is TGCGCCAGCAGCCAAGATAGGGGACTACCTAGCACAGATACGCAGTATTTT.